The 10 T cell receptor beta chains presented below share a single source sample, sequenced in a study of identical twins. TCRdb re-called the 5' RACE reads with MiXCR, one entry per CDR3 protein. This sample has about 340,000 distinct CDR3 sequences, with 9% found just once. Sequencing was performed on naive T cells sorted from blood. The receptors stem from a woman aged 45-65 years in good health.

This clonotype occurred many times. The chain links TRBV7-7 to TRBJ2-2, with 10 bases identical to TRBD1. After removal of 1 base from V and 5 bases from J, the junction contained 1 base not matched to a gene. This CDR3 contains 15 residues. Germline assignment: CDR1 SSHAT and CDR2 FNYEAQ (reference sequence). CDR3: CASSLGQGATGELFF. CDR3 bases: TGTGCCAGCAGCTTAGGACAGGGGGCGACCGGGGAGCTGTTTTTT.

This clonotype was found a few times. This chain's CDR3 is CSARTRPSTHEQYF. For the CDR3, the DNA is TGCAGTGCTAGGACTAGACCTTCTACCCACGAGCAGTACTTC. The chain combines TRBV20-1 with TRBJ2-7; maybe TRBD2 (6 bases). This CDR3 region has 14 residues. V dropped 3 bases and J dropped 5 bases, with 17 bases sitting between them. CDR1 and CDR2 from the germline V gene are DFQATT and SNEGSKA (reference sequence).

This clonotype has only a few counts. The chain has TRBV6-5 and TRBJ2-1; perhaps D is TRBD1 or TRBD2 (5 bases each). The germline V gene has CDR1 MNHEY and CDR2 SVGAGI. The CDR3 is 13 amino acids. V was clipped by 8 bases and J by 9 bases, with 17 bases between them. CDR3 coding DNA: TGTGCCAGCTCCCCGGGGCCCTGGGGTGAGCAGTTCTTC. Protein sequence: CASSPGPWGEQFF.

This clonotype was seen only a few times. The V call is TRBV4-1, the J call TRBJ2-2; 9 nucleotides line up with TRBD1. CDR1 and CDR2 from the germline V gene are MGHRA and YSYEKL. Trimming removed 5 bases from V and 5 bases from J; junction bases left unmatched: 9. CDR3 length equals 16 residues. CDR3 sequence: CASSFGQGTLTGELFF. CDR3 DNA: TGCGCCAGCAGCTTCGGACAGGGGACTCTTACCGGGGAGCTGTTTTTT.

The gene calls are TRBV3-1 and TRBJ2-1; perhaps D is TRBD1 or TRBD2 (5 bases each). This CDR3 is built from 15 residues. Germline V CDR1 and CDR2: LGHDT, YNNKEL (reference sequence). Deletions cut 1 base from V and 7 bases from J, with 14 bases between. As DNA, the CDR3 is TGTGCCAGCAGCCAAGCCACGATCTGGGGGAATGAGCAGTTCTTC. It translates to CASSQATIWGNEQFF.

The rearrangement joins TRBV24-1 to TRBJ2-4; no clear D. Trimming left V 3 bases short and J 2 bases short, with 4 bases between. Germline values: CDR1 KGHDR, CDR2 SFDVKD. The CDR3 has 13 amino acids. In DNA form, the CDR3 reads TGTGCCACCAGTGATACGACCAAAAACATTCAGTACTTC. Protein: CATSDTTKNIQYF.

This clonotype was seen a few times. J is TRBJ2-1 and V is TRBV7-9; possibly TRBD1 or TRBD2 for D (5 bases each). With 3 bases removed from V and 9 bases from J, the gap between germline ends came to 12 bases. From germline, CDR1 is SEHNR and CDR2 FQNEAQ (reference sequence). The CDR3 runs to 13 residues. CDR3 sequence (DNA): TGTGCCAGCAGCTTGGGTCCGGGGCGTGAGCAGTTCTTC. Its protein is CASSLGPGREQFF.

The chain joins TRBV6-2 or TRBV6-3 to TRBJ2-2, with TRBD1 identical over 8 bases. Germline trimming cut 5 bases from V and 7 bases from J; bases unmatched to any gene: 3. The CDR3 runs to 13 residues. The germline V gene encodes CDR1 MNHEY and CDR2 SVGEGT. CDR3 bases: TGTGCCAGCAGTGAGACAGGGGACGGGGAGCTGTTTTTT. As protein: CASSETGDGELFF.

The CDR3 nucleotides are TGCAGCGTTGAAGGGGGAGACATCGGCGATGAGCAGTTCTTC. It yields the protein CSVEGGDIGDEQFF. The chain carries TRBV29-1 and TRBJ2-1; D perhaps matches TRBD2 (5 bases). V gave up 1 base and J gave up 8 bases, with 15 bases separating them. Germline lookup yields CDR1 SQVTM and CDR2 ANQGSEA. The CDR3 runs to 14 residues.

In nucleotides, the CDR3 is TGCAGTGCTAGGGCTTATAGCGGGAGGGTTAATGAGCAGTTCTTC. Amino acids: CSARAYSGRVNEQFF. The gene calls are TRBV20-1 and TRBJ2-1, with 11 bases matching TRBD2. Germline CDR1 is DFQATT and CDR2 is SNEGSKA (reference sequence). Trimming took 3 bases from V and 7 from J; bases not matched to a gene: 8. This CDR3 is built from 15 residues.